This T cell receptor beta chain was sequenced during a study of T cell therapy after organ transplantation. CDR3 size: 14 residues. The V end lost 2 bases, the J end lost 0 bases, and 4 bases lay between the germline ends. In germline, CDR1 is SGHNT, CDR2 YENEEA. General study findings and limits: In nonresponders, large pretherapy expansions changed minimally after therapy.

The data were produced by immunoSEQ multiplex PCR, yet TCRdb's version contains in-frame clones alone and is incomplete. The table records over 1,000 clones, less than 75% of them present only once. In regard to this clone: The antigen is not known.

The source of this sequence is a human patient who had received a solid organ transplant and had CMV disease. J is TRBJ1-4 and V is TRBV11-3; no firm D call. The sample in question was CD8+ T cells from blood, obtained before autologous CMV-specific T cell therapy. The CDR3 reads CASSLQATNEKLFF. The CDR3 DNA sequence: TGTGCCAGCAGCTTACAGGCAACTAATGAAAAACTGTTTTTT.